These 7 T cell receptor beta chains share one sample of origin, sequenced in a study of patients and donors after allogeneic stem cell transplantation. Via MiXCR, TCRdb re-called the RT-PCR reads, giving one row per CDR3 protein. The table lists about 24,000 distinct CDR3 sequences, approximately 42% of them singletons. Sequenced input: blood, either unsorted or a sorted T cell fraction (not recorded which). These receptors were collected from a human donor who was either an allogeneic HSCT recipient or a stem cell or donor lymphocyte infusion donor (not recorded which). It is not recorded whose cells these are; they may come from a transplant donor.

This clonotype was found many times. The chain couples TRBV2 to TRBJ1-2; tentative D call: TRBD1 (5 bases). Trimming took off 6 bases at V and 3 bases at J, with 14 bases between the two ends. In germline, CDR1 is SNHLY, CDR2 FYNNEI. The CDR3 has 14 residues. The CDR3 DNA sequence: TGTGCCAGCAGAAGACAGCCGGGGTACTATGGCTACACCTTC. Translating it yields CASRRQPGYYGYTF.

The CDR3 loop is CAISESGFYSNQPQHF. The CDR3 DNA reads as TGTGCCATCAGTGAGTCTGGGTTCTATAGCAATCAGCCCCAGCATTTT. The rearrangement links TRBV10-3 to TRBJ1-5; D unresolved. The germline V gene has CDR1 ENHRY and CDR2 SYGVKD. This CDR3 spans 16 amino acids. V shed 0 bases and J shed 0 bases, with 9 bases lying between them.

This clonotype was counted a single time. The chain employs TRBV20-1 and TRBJ2-1; unclear D gene. This CDR3 region has 17 residues. Trimming removed 1 base at V and 0 bases at J, with 16 bases between. Germline V CDR1 and CDR2: DFQATT, SNEGSKA (reference sequence). The CDR3 spells CSARAGPESSSYNEQFF. The DNA for the CDR3 is TGCAGTGCTAGAGCTGGACCCGAATCTAGCTCCTACAATGAGCAGTTCTTC.

This chain links TRBV27 with TRBJ2-3; TRBD1 matches at 8 bases. Germline V gives CDR1 MNHEY, CDR2 SMNVEV (reference sequence). This CDR3 has 16 residues. With 2 bases clipped from V and 2 bases from J, the junction kept 6 bases outside the gene matches. The CDR3 reads CASSLNQGALTDTQYF. CDR3 nucleotide sequence: TGTGCCAGCAGTTTAAATCAGGGGGCCCTCACAGATACGCAGTATTTT.

This clonotype was observed a handful of times. The V gene is TRBV10-3, the J gene TRBJ1-1, with 7 nucleotides matching TRBD1. J was trimmed by 4 bases and V by 4 bases; bases with no gene match: 6. Germline V CDR1 and CDR2: ENHRY, SYGVKD. The CDR3 extends over 14 amino acids. The chain's CDR3 is CAISVRQGSTEAFF. The DNA for the CDR3 is TGTGCCATCAGTGTGAGACAGGGCAGCACTGAAGCTTTCTTT.

The V gene is TRBV6-5, the J gene TRBJ2-7; TRBD1 agrees at 8 bases. V was pared by 0 bases and J by 13 bases, with 2 bases of the junction left unmatched. The CDR3 sequence is 11 residues long. Looked up from germline, CDR1 is MNHEY and CDR2 is SVGAGI. CDR3 residues: CASSYSGQVYF. In nucleotides, the CDR3 is TGTGCCAGCAGTTACTCGGGACAGGTCTACTTC.

V usage is TRBV7-8 and J usage is TRBJ1-3; D remains ambiguous. Germline CDR1 is SGHVS and CDR2 is FQNEAQ. Trimming took off 2 bases at V and 0 bases at J, with 5 bases between the two ends. The CDR3 extends over 14 amino acids. The CDR3 sequence: CASSLTSSGNTIYF. CDR3 DNA sequence: TGTGCCAGCAGCTTAACAAGCTCTGGAAACACCATATATTTT.